Presented here are 10 T cell receptor beta chains from one specimen sequenced in a study of T and B cells in COVID-19 patients (dated by TCRdb to 2018 to 2020). TRB repertoires were amplified using about 220-500 ng of genomic DNA isolated from blood. Sequenced using an Illumina MiSeq. TRB rearrangements were amplified by multiplex PCR with BIOMED2 TRB-A/B primer pools. TCRdb itself trimmed the public reads at Q25 with fastp, ran MiXCR and retained productive beta chains. Here each entry gathers all rows of one CDR3 protein and keeps the most common genes and DNA. The sample table shows more than 15,000 distinct CDR3 sequences, and roughly a quarter are seen once. Together, the top ten hold about 3% of the sample. The sequencing sample was made of blood. Source of these receptors: a human donor who had recovered from COVID-19.

This clonotype was seen a handful of times. The CDR3 bases are TGTGCCAGCTCACCCGACAGGGCCACCGGGGAGCTGTTTTTT. Residues: CASSPDRATGELFF. The J gene is TRBJ2-2, the V gene TRBV18; 7 bases match TRBD1. CDR3 length: 14 amino acids. V shed 3 bases, J shed 4 bases, and the junction held 2 bases outside the gene matches. The germline CDR1 and CDR2 sequences are KGHSH and LQKENI.

This clonotype came up a few times. The V gene is TRBV6-1, the J gene TRBJ1-2, with 10 bases matching TRBD1. The length of the CDR3 is 17 residues. The V gene's germline CDR1 is MNHNS and CDR2 SASEGT. After removal of 1 base from V and 5 bases from J, the junction contained 10 bases not matched to a gene. The DNA of the CDR3 is TGTGCCAGCAGTGAAGGGGTACCGGGACAGGGGCCTTATGGCTACACCTTC. Translation: CASSEGVPGQGPYGYTF.

The chain uses TRBV6-2 or TRBV6-3 and TRBJ1-5; D call uncertain. The V end was cut by 3 bases, the J end by 15 bases, with 18 bases between. Germline V gives CDR1 MNHEY, CDR2 SVGEGT. The CDR3 length is 13 residues. The CDR3 DNA reads TGTGCCAGCAGTTATGCGGTGAGGGCCCCTGGGCATTTT. Its protein product is CASSYAVRAPGHF.

V is TRBV20-1 and J is TRBJ2-1, with TRBD2 identical over 14 bases. Germline assignment: CDR1 DFQATT and CDR2 SNEGSKA (reference sequence). Trimming took 1 base from V and 9 from J; bases not matched to a gene: 2. The CDR3 length is 14 residues. The CDR3, as DNA: TGCAGTGCTAGAGGGGGACTAGCGGGGGCTGAGCAGTTCTTC. Translation: CSARGGLAGAEQFF.

There are many counts of this clonotype. This chain connects TRBV12-3 or TRBV12-4 to TRBJ1-1; tentative D call: TRBD1 (6 bases). Trimming shortened V by 4 bases and J by 3 bases, and 9 bases separated the two germline ends. The CDR3 extends over 13 amino acids. In nucleotides, the CDR3 is TGTGCCAGCAGTTGGGCAGGGGACACTGAAGCTTTCTTT. Protein product: CASSWAGDTEAFF.

The rearrangement joins TRBV5-1 to TRBJ2-7; tentative D call: TRBD2 (6 bases). The CDR3 loop spans 14 amino acids. Per the germline V gene, CDR1 is SGHRS and CDR2 is YFSETQ. The V end lost 4 bases, the J end lost 0 bases, and 11 bases lay between the germline ends. CDR3 in amino acids: CASSQATSSYEQYF. CDR3 nucleotides: TGCGCCAGCAGCCAAGCGACTAGCTCCTACGAGCAGTACTTC.

The V and J genes are TRBV7-2 and TRBJ2-5; D possibly corresponds to TRBD1 (5 bases). Germline lookup yields CDR1 SGHTA and CDR2 FQGNSA. V dropped 2 bases and J dropped 3 bases, with 16 bases sitting between them. The CDR3 runs to 16 residues. The chain's CDR3 is CASSLYDSLREETQYF. The DNA for the CDR3 is TGTGCCAGCAGCTTATATGACAGCCTGAGAGAAGAGACCCAGTACTTC.

This clonotype was found many times. The chain uses TRBV5-4 and TRBJ2-1; the D call may be TRBD1 or TRBD2 (6 bases each). Per germline, CDR1 SGHNT and CDR2 YYREEE (reference sequence). Trimming left V 5 bases short and J 7 bases short, with 16 bases between. CDR3 length: 14 residues. The CDR3 DNA follows: TGTGCCAGCAGGGATGAGGGGGGATCGAATGAGCAGTTCTTC. Encoded protein: CASRDEGGSNEQFF. Full variable domain (missing parts from reference TRBV5-4 and TRBJ2-1): ETGVTQSPTHLIKTRGQQVTLRCSSQSGHNTVSWYQQALGQGPQFIFQYYREEENGRGNFPPRFSGLQFPNYSSELNVNALELDDSALYLCASRDEGGSNEQFFGPGTRLTVL.

This rearrangement joins TRBV20-1 to TRBJ2-7; the D is unclear. The CDR3 has 19 amino acids. Trimming removed 2 bases at V and 2 bases at J, with 28 bases between. Germline values: CDR1 DFQATT, CDR2 SNEGSKA (reference sequence). The CDR3 nucleotides are TGCAGTGCTAGACGTCCAGCATCAAGCCCAGTACGCTCGACCTACGAGCAGTACTTC. This translates into CSARRPASSPVRSTYEQYF.

On this clonotype itself: Lacking the conserved final phenylalanine or tryptophan, this CDR3 likely reflects a read error. The chain joins TRBV10-3 to TRBJ1-2; TRBD1 is a possible D gene (6 bases). CDR1 ENHRY and CDR2 SYGVKD come from the germline V gene. The CDR3 totals 14 residues. The V and J ends lost 3 bases and 1 base respectively, with 9 bases between them. CDR3 protein: CAISDRGLNYGYTL. CDR3 DNA: TGTGCCATCAGTGACAGGGGCCTTAACTATGGCTACACCCTC.